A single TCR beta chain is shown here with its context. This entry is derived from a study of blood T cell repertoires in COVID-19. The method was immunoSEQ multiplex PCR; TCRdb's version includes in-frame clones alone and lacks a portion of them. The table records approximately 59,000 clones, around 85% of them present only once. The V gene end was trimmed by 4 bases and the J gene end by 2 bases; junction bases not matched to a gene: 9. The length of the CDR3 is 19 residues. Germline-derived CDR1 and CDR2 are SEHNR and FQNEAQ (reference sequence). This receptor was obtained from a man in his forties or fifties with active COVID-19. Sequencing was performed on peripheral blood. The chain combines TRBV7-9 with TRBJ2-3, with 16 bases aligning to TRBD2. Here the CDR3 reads CASSSGLAGGGGATDTQYF. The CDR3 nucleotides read TGTGCCAGCAGCTCGGGACTAGCGGGAGGGGGCGGCGCCACAGATACGCAGTATTTT.